These 5 T cell receptor beta chains originate from one sample sequenced in a study of blood T cells in healthy people across ages. PCR was performed a second time for about 7 to 12 cycles using a sample-barcoded 5' primer and a J-beta primer mix. TCRdb redid the calling of the 5' RACE reads with MiXCR, one entry per CDR3 protein. The sample has just under 550,000 distinct CDR3 sequences; 24% are singletons. The sample also formed part of further work on T cells of mothers and their children.

The specimen sequenced was blood. The receptors come from a boy aged 5-17 years in good health.

This clonotype occurred a few times. The chain joins TRBV20-1 to TRBJ1-5; D remains unclear. There are 14 residues in the CDR3. Per the germline V gene, CDR1 is DFQATT and CDR2 is SNEGSKA (reference sequence). Trimming took 5 bases from V and 0 from J, leaving 11 bases between them. CDR3 protein: CSAPLGDSNQPQHF. The CDR3 nucleotides are TGCAGTGCTCCCCTCGGGGATAGCAATCAGCCCCAGCATTTT.

This clonotype was picked up many times. This chain links TRBV7-8 with TRBJ2-2, with D perhaps given as TRBD1 or TRBD2 (6 bases each). Trimming pared 5 bases from V and 1 base from J, leaving 11 bases between. The CDR3 length is 15 residues. The germline gives CDR1 SGHVS, CDR2 FQNEAQ. This CDR3 reads CASSAQGGNTGELFF. CDR3 coding DNA: TGTGCCAGCAGCGCACAGGGAGGGAACACCGGGGAGCTGTTTTTT.

Only a few counts were recorded for this clonotype. The chain recombines TRBV12-5 with TRBJ2-3, with 12 positions matching TRBD2. Germline V gene sequence: CDR1 LGHNT, CDR2 FRNRAP. The CDR3 runs 16 residues. V lost 6 bases and J lost 6; bases outside the gene matches: 10. The CDR3 sequence: CASGPWTSGILDTQYF. CDR3 coding DNA: TGTGCTAGTGGACCTTGGACTAGCGGGATTTTGGATACGCAGTATTTT.

The chain recombines TRBV12-3 or TRBV12-4 with TRBJ2-5; possibly TRBD1 or TRBD2 for D (5 bases each). The DNA end favors TRBJ2-7, so the J call may be wrong. The CDR3 runs 15 residues. The CDR3 region is CASSPRGAVVHEQYF. The DNA of the CDR3 is TGTGCCAGCAGTCCCCGGGGCGCGGTCGTCCACGAGCAGTACTTC.

This clonotype was counted only a few times. The genes are TRBV18 and TRBJ1-3, with 9 bases fitting TRBD1. The CDR3 contains 19 residues. V lost 3 bases and J lost 1; bases outside the gene matches: 13. The germline CDR1 and CDR2 sequences are KGHSH and LQKENI. CDR3 sequence: CASSPNRGQKVRSGNTIYF. In DNA, the CDR3 is TGTGCCAGCTCACCCAACAGGGGGCAGAAGGTTCGTTCTGGAAACACCATATATTTT.